Below, 7 T cell receptor beta chains from the same sample are listed, as sequenced in a study of cytomegalovirus exposure and HLA in healthy donors. Amplification used 60 Vbeta primers and 13 Jbeta primers. Here immunoSEQ multiplex PCR was the method, and the copy in TCRdb shows in-frame clones only, minus some. This table has some 130,000 clones, about 80% appearing once. Sample: PBMCs. Every receptor here comes from a man aged 35 to 55 in good health and CMV-seropositive.

V gene TRBV6-6 combines with J gene TRBJ1-1; unclear D gene. With 5 bases removed from V and 8 bases from J, the gap between germline ends came to 9 bases. The CDR3 sequence is 11 residues long. Germline-derived CDR1 and CDR2 are MNHNY and SVGAGI (reference sequence). CDR3 nucleotides: TGTGCCAGCAGTCAAGACTTAGAAGCTTTCTTT. It translates to CASSQDLEAFF.

The chain recombines TRBV6-5 with TRBJ2-7; TRBD2 agrees at 12 bases. Trimming removed 4 bases from V and 3 bases from J; junction bases left unmatched: 7. The CDR3 is 16 residues long. In germline, CDR1 is MNHEY, CDR2 SVGAGI. The CDR3: CASSSVGLAGNYEQYF. CDR3 nucleotide sequence: TGTGCCAGCAGTTCGGTAGGACTAGCGGGAAACTACGAGCAGTACTTC.

The genes are TRBV20-1 and TRBJ1-2, with D unclear. V was trimmed by 3 bases and J by 6 bases, leaving 8 bases between them. Germline V lookup: CDR1 DFQATT, CDR2 SNEGSKA (reference sequence). The CDR3 is made up of 11 amino acids. CDR3 in amino acids: CSASWSNGYTF. The CDR3 DNA is TGCAGTGCTAGTTGGAGCAATGGCTACACCTTC.

The gene calls are TRBV5-1 and TRBJ2-7, with 8 bases lining up with TRBD2. Unmatched junction bases numbered 8, after V lost 7 bases and J lost 5 bases. The germline V gene encodes CDR1 SGHRS and CDR2 YFSETQ. The CDR3 sequence is 13 residues long. The CDR3 loop is CASGQREMNEQYF. The DNA of the CDR3 is TGCGCCAGCGGGCAGCGGGAGATGAACGAGCAGTACTTC. Full variable domain (remainder filled in from reference TRBV5-1 and TRBJ2-7): KAGVTQTPRYLIKTRGQQVTLSCSPISGHRSVSWYQQTPGQGLQFLFEYFSETQRNKGNFPGRFSGRQFSNSRSEMNVSTLELGDSALYLCASGQREMNEQYFGPGTRLTVT.

The table lists this clone with a few counts. This chain joins TRBV7-6 and TRBJ1-4, with 7 bases aligning to TRBD1. The CDR3 runs to 14 residues. CDR1 SGHVS and CDR2 FNYEAQ come from the germline V gene. With V trimmed by 5 bases and J by 2 bases, 2 bases remained unmatched. The CDR3 is CASSKQGTNEKLFF. The CDR3 region has the DNA TGTGCCAGCAGCAAACAGGGGACTAATGAAAAACTGTTTTTT. Using reference TRBV7-6 and TRBJ1-4 for the parts outside the CDR3, the full variable domain is GAGVSQSPRYKVTKRGQDVALRCDPISGHVSLYWYRQALGQGPEFLTYFNYEAQQDKSGLPNDRFSAERPEGSISTLTIQRTEQRDSAMYRCASSKQGTNEKLFFGSGTQLSVL.

The chain combines TRBV4-1 with TRBJ2-1; 12 positions match TRBD2. Trimming took 1 base from V and 7 from J; bases not matched to a gene: 8. Germline CDR1 MGHRA, CDR2 YSYEKL. This CDR3 spans 17 amino acids. The CDR3 here is CASSQGTGTSGRNEQFF. The CDR3, as DNA: TGCGCCAGCAGCCAAGGGACCGGTACTAGCGGGAGGAATGAGCAGTTCTTC.

The V call is TRBV9, the J call TRBJ2-2, with no clear D. Per the germline V gene, CDR1 is SGDLS and CDR2 is YYNGEE. The CDR3 sequence is 12 residues long. V was trimmed by 4 bases and J by 8 bases, leaving 9 bases between them. CDR3 residues: CASSPHLGELFF. As DNA, the CDR3 is TGTGCCAGCAGCCCCCACTTGGGGGAGCTGTTTTTT.